Listed below are T cell receptor beta chains from one sample, sequenced in a study of blood T cell repertoires in COVID-19. Sequenced by immunoSEQ multiplex PCR; TCRdb stores in-frame clones only, minus some. The sample has 110,000 or so clones, 70% to 85% seen once. The source material was peripheral blood. These receptors were collected from an elderly woman with active or convalescent COVID-19. Each CDR3 is given with its conserved first and last residue. Each record gives: J gene, D gene, clone size, V gene, CDR3 protein, CDR3 DNA. The D gene is left open where the match is weak. The size field is filled for only some rows; it gives once, few, many or a size class.

j_gene: TRBJ1-1; d_gene: TRBD1; abundance: -; v_gene: TRBV19; CDR3aa: CASSHGTGGTEAFF; CDR3nt: TGTGCCAGTAGTCACGGGACAGGAGGGACTGAAGCTTTCTTT
j_gene: TRBJ1-6; d_gene: TRBD1; abundance: once; v_gene: TRBV3-1/TRBV3-2; CDR3aa: CASSQDTGGANSPLHF; CDR3nt: TGTGCCAGCAGCCAAGATACAGGGGGTGCTAATTCACCCCTCCACTTT
j_gene: TRBJ2-1; d_gene: TRBD2; abundance: -; v_gene: TRBV14; CDR3aa: CASSQVSSGTYNEQFF; CDR3nt: TGTGCCAGCAGCCAAGTTTCTAGCGGGACTTACAATGAGCAGTTCTTC
j_gene: TRBJ2-1; d_gene: TRBD2; abundance: -; v_gene: TRBV19; CDR3aa: CASSPSGLAYEQFF; CDR3nt: TGTGCCAGTAGTCCCTCGGGACTAGCCTATGAGCAGTTCTTC
j_gene: TRBJ2-7; d_gene: TRBD2; abundance: -; v_gene: TRBV27; CDR3aa: CASSFSPTSGSYEQYF; CDR3nt: TGTGCCAGCAGTTTCTCCCCGACTAGCGGGAGTTACGAGCAGTACTTC
j_gene: TRBJ2-7; d_gene: -; abundance: -; v_gene: TRBV27; CDR3aa: CASSLFLRAYEQYF; CDR3nt: TGTGCCAGCAGTTTATTCCTCAGGGCCTACGAGCAGTACTTC
j_gene: TRBJ2-1; d_gene: -; abundance: few; v_gene: TRBV10-1; CDR3aa: CASSEKWQSYNEQFF; CDR3nt: TGCGCCAGCAGTGAGAAGTGGCAGTCTTACAATGAGCAGTTCTTC
j_gene: TRBJ1-2; d_gene: -; abundance: many; v_gene: TRBV11-2; CDR3aa: CASSLAGMKNYGYTF; CDR3nt: TGTGCCAGCAGCCTAGCCGGGATGAAGAACTATGGCTACACCTTC
j_gene: TRBJ1-3; d_gene: TRBD1; abundance: few; v_gene: TRBV3-1/TRBV3-2; CDR3aa: CASSQLTGGSSGNTIYF; CDR3nt: TGTGCCAGCAGCCAGCTTACAGGGGGGAGTTCTGGAAACACCATATATTTT
j_gene: TRBJ2-3; d_gene: TRBD1; abundance: -; v_gene: TRBV5-5; CDR3aa: CASSLVGPGQGSDTQYF; CDR3nt: TGTGCCAGCAGCTTGGTGGGGCCGGGACAGGGGTCAGATACGCAGTATTTT
j_gene: TRBJ2-3; d_gene: -; abundance: -; v_gene: TRBV9; CDR3aa: CASSSLLGEGTDTQYF; CDR3nt: TGTGCCAGCAGCTCCCTGTTAGGGGAGGGCACAGATACGCAGTATTTT
j_gene: TRBJ1-1; d_gene: -; abundance: -; v_gene: TRBV10-3; CDR3aa: CAIRATNTEAFF; CDR3nt: TGTGCCATCAGGGCAACGAACACTGAAGCTTTCTTT
j_gene: TRBJ1-4; d_gene: -; abundance: few; v_gene: TRBV7-9; CDR3aa: CASSLDSWAEKLFF; CDR3nt: TGTGCCAGCAGCTTAGACAGCTGGGCTGAAAAACTGTTTTTT
j_gene: TRBJ1-2; d_gene: TRBD1; abundance: -; v_gene: TRBV6-5; CDR3aa: CASSYSPGGLGYGYTF; CDR3nt: TGTGCCAGCAGTTACTCACCAGGGGGCCTGGGCTATGGCTACACCTTC
j_gene: TRBJ2-1; d_gene: TRBD2; abundance: -; v_gene: TRBV28; CDR3aa: CVTAGTSGEGTYNEQFF; CDR3nt: TGTGTCACCGCTGGGACTAGCGGGGAAGGAACCTACAATGAGCAGTTCTTC
j_gene: TRBJ2-7; d_gene: -; abundance: -; v_gene: TRBV12-3/TRBV12-4; CDR3aa: CASSPAYEQYF; CDR3nt: TGTGCCAGCAGTCCTGCCTACGAGCAGTACTTC
j_gene: TRBJ1-6; d_gene: -; abundance: -; v_gene: TRBV7-2; CDR3aa: CASSLTVNNSPLHF; CDR3nt: TGTGCCAGCAGCTTGACAGTGAATAATTCACCCCTCCACTTT
j_gene: TRBJ2-1; d_gene: TRBD2; abundance: -; v_gene: TRBV5-1; CDR3aa: CASRLSGSSYNEQFF; CDR3nt: TGCGCCAGCCGTTTAAGCGGGAGCTCCTACAATGAGCAGTTCTTC
j_gene: TRBJ2-1; d_gene: TRBD2; abundance: -; v_gene: TRBV5-1; CDR3aa: CASSGTSDYNEQFF; CDR3nt: TGCGCCAGCAGCGGGACTAGCGATTACAATGAGCAGTTCTTC
j_gene: TRBJ1-5; d_gene: -; abundance: -; v_gene: TRBV7-8; CDR3aa: CASSLGTGNQPQHF; CDR3nt: TGTGCCAGCAGCTTAGGGACAGGCAATCAGCCCCAGCATTTT
j_gene: TRBJ2-5; d_gene: -; abundance: -; v_gene: TRBV18; CDR3aa: CASSPEETQYF; CDR3nt: TGTGCCAGCTCACCCGAAGAGACCCAGTACTTC
j_gene: TRBJ2-5; d_gene: TRBD2; abundance: few; v_gene: TRBV9; CDR3aa: CASSAPRTGGPNQETQYF; CDR3nt: TGTGCCAGCAGCGCCCCCCGTACGGGAGGCCCAAATCAAGAGACCCAGTACTTC
j_gene: TRBJ2-6; d_gene: -; abundance: -; v_gene: TRBV27; CDR3aa: CASSLGLLTSGANVLTF; CDR3nt: TGTGCCAGCAGTTTGGGACTCTTAACCTCTGGGGCCAACGTCCTGACTTTC
j_gene: TRBJ2-1; d_gene: TRBD2; abundance: -; v_gene: TRBV5-1; CDR3aa: CASAKVGTSSYNEQFF; CDR3nt: TGCGCCAGCGCAAAAGTCGGGACTAGCTCCTACAATGAGCAGTTCTTC
j_gene: TRBJ1-2; d_gene: -; abundance: -; v_gene: TRBV5-6; CDR3aa: CASSLIQGRGYTF; CDR3nt: TGTGCCAGCAGCTTGATACAGGGTCGAGGCTACACCTTC
j_gene: TRBJ1-1; d_gene: -; abundance: -; v_gene: TRBV27; CDR3aa: CASSLEGMNTEAFF; CDR3nt: TGTGCCAGCAGTTTGGAGGGAATGAACACTGAAGCTTTCTTT
j_gene: TRBJ1-5; d_gene: TRBD1; abundance: -; v_gene: TRBV19; CDR3aa: CASSPEDRGGNQPQHF; CDR3nt: TGTGCCAGTAGTCCGGAAGACAGGGGTGGCAATCAGCCCCAGCATTTT
j_gene: TRBJ1-2; d_gene: -; abundance: -; v_gene: TRBV15; CDR3aa: CATSRDYSRAYGYTF; CDR3nt: TGTGCCACCAGCAGAGATTACTCCAGGGCCTATGGCTACACCTTC
j_gene: TRBJ1-2; d_gene: -; abundance: -; v_gene: TRBV5-1; CDR3aa: CASSFEREGLYGYTF; CDR3nt: TGCGCCAGCAGCTTTGAGCGGGAGGGTCTCTATGGCTACACCTTC
j_gene: TRBJ2-7; d_gene: TRBD2; abundance: -; v_gene: TRBV6-1; CDR3aa: CASSEDGGILSYEQYF; CDR3nt: TGTGCCAGCAGTGAGGACGGGGGGATTCTTTCTTACGAGCAGTACTTC
j_gene: TRBJ2-1; d_gene: TRBD2; abundance: few; v_gene: TRBV28; CDR3aa: CASGNLAGSNNEQFF; CDR3nt: TGTGCCAGCGGCAACCTAGCGGGGTCTAACAATGAGCAGTTCTTC
j_gene: TRBJ1-4; d_gene: -; abundance: once; v_gene: TRBV4-2; CDR3aa: CASSQDYQGWEKLFF; CDR3nt: TGTGCCAGCAGCCAAGATTACCAGGGCTGGGAAAAACTGTTTTTT
j_gene: TRBJ2-7; d_gene: TRBD2; abundance: -; v_gene: TRBV9; CDR3aa: CASSVGESGAFEQYF; CDR3nt: TGTGCCAGCAGCGTAGGGGAAAGCGGGGCGTTTGAGCAGTACTTC
j_gene: TRBJ2-2; d_gene: -; abundance: -; v_gene: TRBV24-1; CDR3aa: CASNSDTGELFF; CDR3nt: TGTGCCTCCAATTCGGACACCGGGGAGCTGTTTTTT
j_gene: TRBJ2-1; d_gene: TRBD2; abundance: -; v_gene: TRBV27; CDR3aa: CASSLGAGVFNEQFF; CDR3nt: TGTGCCAGCAGTTTAGGGGCGGGAGTTTTTAATGAGCAGTTCTTC
j_gene: TRBJ1-2; d_gene: TRBD1; abundance: -; v_gene: TRBV28; CDR3aa: CASSLRVGSDRDYGYTF; CDR3nt: TGTGCCAGCAGTTTACGGGTTGGGTCGGACAGGGACTATGGCTACACCTTC
j_gene: TRBJ2-3; d_gene: -; abundance: -; v_gene: TRBV6-5; CDR3aa: CASSNLGPDTQYF; CDR3nt: TGTGCCAGCAGCAACCTGGGCCCAGATACGCAGTATTTT
j_gene: TRBJ2-1; d_gene: TRBD2; abundance: -; v_gene: TRBV27; CDR3aa: CASSQTGTSSVNEQFF; CDR3nt: TGTGCCAGCAGTCAAACCGGGACTAGCTCGGTCAATGAGCAGTTCTTC
j_gene: TRBJ1-3; d_gene: TRBD1; abundance: -; v_gene: TRBV7-9; CDR3aa: CASSSSGTGSGNTIYF; CDR3nt: TGTGCCAGCAGCTCCTCCGGGACAGGTTCTGGAAACACCATATATTTT